This T cell receptor (beta chain) derives from a study of OX40 agonist ivuxolimab in advanced cancers. Overall study: Patients got intravenous ivuxolimab at 0.01 to 10 mg/kg every 2 weeks.

For this clone: Its antigen is unidentified.

TCRdb's copy holds only in-frame clones and misses some; the assay was immunoSEQ multiplex PCR. Among around 40,000 clones listed, around 86% were seen once. Prior autoimmune disease or systemic immunosuppression barred patients. General study points: Expanded clones tended on average to be more numerous among CD8+ T cells than CD4+.

With 4 bases clipped from V and 4 bases from J, the junction kept 7 bases outside the gene matches. The germline CDR1 and CDR2 sequences are SGHVS and FQNEAQ. This CDR3 has 15 residues. The origin of this receptor is an adult with an advanced solid tumor such as melanoma, head and neck, liver or kidney cancer. This sequence joins TRBV7-8 and TRBJ1-2; 9 positions agree with TRBD1. The sample consisted of CD4+ or CD8+ T cells sorted from blood, taken in a trial of the OX40 agonist ivuxolimab. CDR3 protein: CASSSSGTGSYGYTF. The CDR3 DNA reads TGTGCCAGCAGCTCGTCCGGGACAGGGTCCTATGGCTACACCTTC.